The TCR beta chain described here comes from a study of OX40 agonist ivuxolimab in advanced cancers. Study in general: The patients' treatment was ivuxolimab, an agonistic anti-OX40 (CD134) antibody.

The CDR3 runs to 16 residues. The germline V gene encodes CDR1 MDHEN and CDR2 SYDVKM. The junction had 5 bases not matched to a gene; V was cut back by 1 base and J by 2 bases. As concerns this clone: The antigen is unknown.

No patient had autoimmune disease or received systemic immunosuppression. Study outcomes and limitations: Average numbers of expanded clones were greater in CD8+ T cells than in CD4+. Expansion of clones was among the lowest in partial responders at 0.1-3.0 mg/kg.

Data came from immunoSEQ multiplex PCR; TCRdb stores just in-frame clones and leaves some out. Of 73,000 or so clones listed, approximately 86% are singletons. The genes are TRBV28 and TRBJ1-5; 7 nucleotides match TRBD1. This sequence originates from an adult with an advanced solid tumor such as melanoma, head and neck, liver or kidney cancer. Material: CD4+ or CD8+ T cells sorted from blood, obtained in a trial of the OX40 agonist ivuxolimab. CDR3 nucleotides: TGTGCCAGCAGTTTATCAGAGGGGGCGCGCAATCAGCCCCAGCATTTT. It encodes CASSLSEGARNQPQHF.